These 17 T cell receptor beta chains were all obtained from the same sample, sequenced in a study of identical twins. TCRdb reanalysed the 5' RACE reads using MiXCR and keeps one entry per CDR3 protein. This table holds 450,000 or so distinct CDR3 sequences, approximately 17% found once. Sequenced input: naive T cells sorted from blood. These receptors all come from a man aged 50 or older in good health.

This clonotype was counted only a few times. V and J are TRBV4-1 and TRBJ1-1; D is possibly TRBD1 (6 bases). This CDR3 comprises 18 residues. Per germline, CDR1 MGHRA and CDR2 YSYEKL. V dropped 4 bases and J dropped 0 bases, with 21 bases sitting between them. CDR3 in DNA: TGCGCCAGCAGCCTTTTCTTCTCGGTCGACAGGATGAACACTGAAGCTTTCTTT. This sequence encodes CASSLFFSVDRMNTEAFF.

The table lists this clonotype with many counts. The CDR3: CASSLDMTNQIYEQYF. CDR3 DNA: TGCGCCAGCAGCTTGGATATGACTAACCAGATTTACGAGCAGTACTTC. The V call is TRBV5-1, the J call TRBJ2-7, with a weak D call TRBD2 (5 bases). The CDR3 is made up of 16 amino acids. Between the trimmed V and J ends, which lost 0 bases and 4 bases, there was a span of 17 bases. Germline CDR1 is SGHRS and CDR2 is YFSETQ. The full variable domain, its missing parts supplied by reference TRBV5-1 and TRBJ2-7, is KAGVTQTPRYLIKTRGQQVTLSCSPISGHRSVSWYQQTPGQGLQFLFEYFSETQRNKGNFPGRFSGRQFSNSRSEMNVSTLELGDSALYLCASSLDMTNQIYEQYFGPGTRLTVT.

Many counts were recorded for this clonotype. The V and J genes are TRBV6-5 and TRBJ2-7; the D is unclear. V was clipped by 6 bases and J by 4 bases, with 19 bases between them. The V gene's germline CDR1 is MNHEY and CDR2 SVGAGI. CDR3 length: 15 amino acids. The CDR3 DNA sequence: TGTGCCAGCAGATACCTCCCAGGTGGGGTATACGAGCAGTACTTC. It specifies CASRYLPGGVYEQYF.

V usage is TRBV7-3 and J usage is TRBJ2-7, with D unclear. From germline, CDR1 is SGHTA and CDR2 FQGTGA. Trimming cost V 2 bases and J 7 bases, with 21 bases left between them. The CDR3 totals 16 residues. This CDR3 is CASSLQPLTASQEQYF. CDR3 DNA sequence: TGTGCCAGCAGCTTACAACCCCTGACCGCTTCCCAGGAGCAGTACTTC.

This clonotype was counted at least ten times. The V call is TRBV29-1, the J call TRBJ2-5; TRBD1 agrees at 7 bases. J gave up 4 bases and V 6 bases, and 5 bases lay outside the gene matches. CDR1 and CDR2 (germline): SQVTM, ANQGSEA. The CDR3 length is 12 residues. CDR3 DNA sequence: TGCAGCGTAGCTGACAGGGTAGAGACCCAGTACTTC. It encodes CSVADRVETQYF.

The CDR3: CASSYRNTNQPQHF. In nucleotides, the CDR3 is TGTGCCAGCAGTTACCGGAACACCAATCAGCCCCAGCATTTT. The gene calls are TRBV27 and TRBJ1-5; D not resolved. The CDR3 contains 14 residues. The V gene's germline CDR1 is MNHEY and CDR2 SMNVEV (reference sequence). V dropped 4 bases and J dropped 3 bases, with 10 bases sitting between them.

This clonotype was seen repeatedly, ten times or more. The germline gene is not matched at one end of the junction; a read error may be the cause. This chain joins TRBV5-1 and TRBJ1-5, with D tentatively TRBD1 (5 bases). Germline CDR1 is SGHRS and CDR2 is YFSETQ. The CDR3 runs 15 residues. CDR3 sequence (DNA): TGTGCCAGCAGCTTGGGGGGAGATAGCAATCAGCCCCAGCATTTT. Its translation is CASSLGGDSNQPQHF.

This clonotype has ten or more counts. This chain uses TRBV6-6 with TRBJ2-7; D not resolved. This CDR3 contains 11 residues. CDR1 is MNHNY and CDR2 is SVGAGI in the germline V gene (reference sequence). Trimming stripped 4 bases from V and 7 bases from J, with 8 bases between. The CDR3 DNA reads as TGTGCCAGCAGTTCCGAAGGGGAGCAGTACTTC. This encodes CASSSEGEQYF.

The table lists this clonotype with a few counts. The DNA for the CDR3 is TGCAGTGCTGGTACAGGGCTGGGATCTAACTATGGCTACACCTTC. Its protein is CSAGTGLGSNYGYTF. V is TRBV20-1 and J is TRBJ1-2; possibly TRBD1 for D (6 bases). Trimming stripped 5 bases from V and 0 bases from J, with 16 bases between. CDR3 length: 15 amino acids. Germline V gives CDR1 DFQATT, CDR2 SNEGSKA (reference sequence).

This clonotype has just a few counts. The chain's CDR3 is CASRPASSYEQYF. DNA for the CDR3: TGTGCCAGCCGTCCCGCGAGTTCCTACGAGCAGTACTTC. The chain joins TRBV28 to TRBJ2-7; D not resolved. The germline gives CDR1 MDHEN, CDR2 SYDVKM. The length of the CDR3 is 13 residues. V was pared by 8 bases and J by 1 base, with 12 bases between.

This clonotype was recorded many times. The chain is built from TRBV20-1 and TRBJ2-5, with 14 bases that match TRBD2. The length of the CDR3 is 16 residues. Germline V gene data show CDR1 as DFQATT and CDR2 as SNEGSKA (reference sequence). Trimming at V came to 1 base and at J to 4 bases, leaving 5 bases not matched to a gene. The CDR3 DNA reads as TGCAGTGCTAGAGCGGGACTAGCGGGAGTAGGAGAGACCCAGTACTTC. Its protein is CSARAGLAGVGETQYF.

V gene TRBV3-1 combines with J gene TRBJ1-3; D is ambiguous. This CDR3 comprises 15 residues. V dropped 0 bases and J dropped 4 bases, with 10 bases sitting between them. Germline CDR1 LGHDT, CDR2 YNNKEL (reference sequence). The DNA of the CDR3 is TGTGCCAGCAGCCAAGAGTCGCATTTCGGAAACACCATATATTTT. It encodes CASSQESHFGNTIYF.

The CDR3 loop reads CASRLGNEQFF. CDR3 bases: TGTGCCAGCCGCCTGGGTAATGAGCAGTTCTTC. The V call is TRBV12-3 or TRBV12-4, the J call TRBJ2-1, with D uncertain. V was shortened by 8 bases and J by 7 bases, with 9 bases between the two germline ends. The CDR3 totals 11 residues.

The V and J genes are TRBV20-1 and TRBJ2-7; D call uncertain. Germline CDR1 reads DFQATT; CDR2 reads SNEGSKA (reference sequence). The V end was cut by 0 bases, the J end by 4 bases, with 13 bases between. The CDR3 has 14 amino acids. The CDR3 here is CSARDNGRRYEQYF. CDR3 nucleotides: TGCAGTGCTAGAGATAACGGGCGGCGGTACGAGCAGTACTTC.

This chain connects TRBV25-1 to TRBJ2-2; TRBD2 might be the D (6 bases). Germline V gene data show CDR1 as MGHDK and CDR2 as SYGVNS. With 8 bases removed from V and 0 bases from J, the gap between germline ends came to 7 bases. The CDR3 sequence is 13 residues long. DNA of the CDR3: TGTGCCAGCGCGGGATCGAACACCGGGGAGCTGTTTTTT. Translated: CASAGSNTGELFF.

This chain joins TRBV10-3 and TRBJ2-1; TRBD2 matches at 16 bases. Germline V gene data show CDR1 as ENHRY and CDR2 as SYGVKD. J lost 3 bases, V lost 6 bases, and 5 bases had no gene match. The CDR3 spans 17 residues. Here the CDR3 reads CAISGTSGRDNYNEQFF. The CDR3 nucleotides read TGTGCCATCAGCGGGACTAGCGGGAGGGATAACTACAATGAGCAGTTCTTC.

The chain employs TRBV6-4 and TRBJ2-1, with a weak D call TRBD1 (6 bases). The germline V gene has CDR1 MRHNA and CDR2 SNTAGT. V was pared by 5 bases and J by 0 bases, with 11 bases between. The CDR3 contains 15 residues. CDR3 in amino acids: CASSPGTTSYNEQFF. CDR3 DNA sequence: TGTGCCAGCAGTCCCGGGACAACCTCCTACAATGAGCAGTTCTTC.